The source of this T cell receptor (beta chain) is a study of neoadjuvant anti-PD-1 for oral cavity cancer. Background on the study: Around day 43, patients without progression received a fourth nivolumab dose before surgery.

For this clone: The antigen remains unidentified.

Germline CDR1 reads LNHDA; CDR2 reads SQIVND (reference sequence). V lost 5 bases and J lost 6, with 14 bases in between. CDR3 length equals 13 residues. The study's findings and limits: TCR analyses covered only a few patients per response group.

Blood libraries mostly used roughly 0.5 ug genomic DNA, six replicates each. Sequencing used immunoSEQ multiplex PCR; TCRdb keeps in-frame clones, though not all of them. This sample has fewer than 15,000 clones; approximately 72% occur once, and the top ten carry 2.8%. Time point of the sample: after neoadjuvant nivolumab, at surgical resection. The sequence came from a person aged 35-79 years with oral cavity squamous cell carcinoma. The material sequenced was PBMCs, taken after nivolumab (anti-PD-1) treatment. The rearrangement links TRBV19 to TRBJ2-7; weak D call: TRBD2 (5 bases). The chain's CDR3 is CASSSLHLAEQYF. As DNA, the CDR3 is TGTGCCAGTAGTTCCCTTCACCTAGCCGAGCAGTACTTC.